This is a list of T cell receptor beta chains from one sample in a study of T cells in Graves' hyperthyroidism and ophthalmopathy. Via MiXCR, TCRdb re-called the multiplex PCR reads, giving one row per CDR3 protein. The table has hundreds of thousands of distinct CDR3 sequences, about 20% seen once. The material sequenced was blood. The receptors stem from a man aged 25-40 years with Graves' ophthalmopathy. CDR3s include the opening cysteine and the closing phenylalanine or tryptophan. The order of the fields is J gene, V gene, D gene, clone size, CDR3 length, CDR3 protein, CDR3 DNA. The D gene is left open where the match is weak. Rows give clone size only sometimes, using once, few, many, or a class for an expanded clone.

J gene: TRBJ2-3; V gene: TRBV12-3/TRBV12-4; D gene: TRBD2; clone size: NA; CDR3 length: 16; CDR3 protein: CASSRPSGRISDTQYF; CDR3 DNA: TGTGCCAGCAGCCGGCCCAGCGGGAGAATCTCAGATACGCAGTATTTT
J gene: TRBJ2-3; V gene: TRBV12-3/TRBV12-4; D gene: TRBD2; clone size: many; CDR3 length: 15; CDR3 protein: CASSPPRDYTDTQYF; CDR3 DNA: TGTGCCAGCAGTCCTCCCCGGGACTACACAGATACGCAGTATTTT
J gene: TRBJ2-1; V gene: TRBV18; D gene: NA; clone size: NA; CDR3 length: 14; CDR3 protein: CASSSDSAYNEQFF; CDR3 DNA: TGTGCCAGCTCATCGGACAGTGCCTACAATGAGCAGTTCTTC
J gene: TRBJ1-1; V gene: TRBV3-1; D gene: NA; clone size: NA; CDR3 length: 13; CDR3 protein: CASSQRMNTEAFF; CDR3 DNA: TGTGCCAGCAGCCAGAGGATGAACACTGAAGCTTTCTTT
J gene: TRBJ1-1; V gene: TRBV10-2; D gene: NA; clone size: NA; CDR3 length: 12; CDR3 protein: CASSSLDTEAFF; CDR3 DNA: TGCGCCAGCAGTTCTTTGGACACTGAAGCTTTCTTT
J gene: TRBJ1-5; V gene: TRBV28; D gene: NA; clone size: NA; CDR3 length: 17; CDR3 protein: CASKRRRGAVGNQPQHF; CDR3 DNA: TGTGCCAGCAAAAGACGGAGGGGAGCCGTCGGCAATCAGCCCCAGCATTTT
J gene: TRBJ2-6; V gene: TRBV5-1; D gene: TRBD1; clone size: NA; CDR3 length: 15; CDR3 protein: CASSSQGYGANVLTF; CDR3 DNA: TGCGCCAGCAGCTCACAGGGGTATGGGGCCAACGTCCTGACTTTC
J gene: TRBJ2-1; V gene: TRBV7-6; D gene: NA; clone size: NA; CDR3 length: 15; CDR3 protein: CASSLALGARYEQFF; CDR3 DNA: TGTGCCAGCAGCTTAGCGTTAGGGGCGAGGTATGAGCAGTTCTTC
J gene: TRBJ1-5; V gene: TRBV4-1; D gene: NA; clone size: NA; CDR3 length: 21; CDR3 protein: CASSRVGPSRGVPSYNQPQHF; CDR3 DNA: TGCGCCAGCAGCCGAGTCGGACCATCGCGAGGGGTTCCCTCTTACAATCAGCCCCAGCATTTT
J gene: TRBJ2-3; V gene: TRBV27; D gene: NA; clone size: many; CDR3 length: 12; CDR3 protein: CASTDRTDTQYF; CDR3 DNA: TGTGCCAGCACGGACCGCACAGATACGCAGTATTTT
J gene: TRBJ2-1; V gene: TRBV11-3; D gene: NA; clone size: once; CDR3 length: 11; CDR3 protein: CASSFYNERFF; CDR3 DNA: TGTGCCAGCAGTTTCTACAATGAGCGGTTCTTC
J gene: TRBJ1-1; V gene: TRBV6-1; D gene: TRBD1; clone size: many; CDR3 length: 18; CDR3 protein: CASSKRDKPGQPNTEAFF; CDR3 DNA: TGTGCCAGCAGTAAAAGAGATAAGCCGGGACAGCCGAACACTGAAGCTTTCTTT
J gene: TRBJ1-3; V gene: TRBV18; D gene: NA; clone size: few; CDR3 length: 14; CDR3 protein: CASSRVDSGNTIYF; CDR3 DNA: TGTGCCAGCTCAAGGGTCGACTCTGGAAACACCATATATTTT
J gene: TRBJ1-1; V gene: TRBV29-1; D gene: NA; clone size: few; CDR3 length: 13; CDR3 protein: CSVVGQPNTEAFF; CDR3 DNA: TGCAGCGTAGTAGGACAGCCGAACACTGAAGCTTTCTTT
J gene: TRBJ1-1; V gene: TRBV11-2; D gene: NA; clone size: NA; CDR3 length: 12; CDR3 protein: CASSLGGTQAFF; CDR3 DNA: TGTGCCAGCAGTTTAGGGGGAACCCAAGCTTTCTTT
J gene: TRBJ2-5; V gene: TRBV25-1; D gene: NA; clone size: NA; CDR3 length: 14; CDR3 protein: CASSSSKYQETQYF; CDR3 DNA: TGTGCCAGCAGTTCTTCCAAATACCAAGAGACCCAGTACTTC
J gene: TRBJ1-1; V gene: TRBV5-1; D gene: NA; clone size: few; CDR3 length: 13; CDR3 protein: CASFGGVNTEAFF; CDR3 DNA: TGCGCCAGCTTCGGGGGGGTGAACACTGAAGCTTTCTTT
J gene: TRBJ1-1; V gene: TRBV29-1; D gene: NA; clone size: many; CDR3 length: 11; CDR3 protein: CSVDVGAEAFF; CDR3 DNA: TGCAGCGTTGATGTGGGGGCTGAAGCTTTCTTT
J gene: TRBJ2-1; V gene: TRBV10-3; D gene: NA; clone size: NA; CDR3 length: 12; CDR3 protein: CAMYRGVNEQFF; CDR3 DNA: TGTGCCATGTATAGGGGGGTGAATGAGCAGTTCTTC
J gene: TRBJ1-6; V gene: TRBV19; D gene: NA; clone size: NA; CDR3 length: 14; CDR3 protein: CASSISLRRPPLHF; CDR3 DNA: TGTGCCAGTAGTATATCTCTGAGGCGGCCACCCCTCCACTTT
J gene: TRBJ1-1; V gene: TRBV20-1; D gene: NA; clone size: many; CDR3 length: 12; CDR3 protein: CSARPMNTEAFF; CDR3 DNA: TGCAGTGCTAGACCCATGAACACTGAAGCTTTCTTT
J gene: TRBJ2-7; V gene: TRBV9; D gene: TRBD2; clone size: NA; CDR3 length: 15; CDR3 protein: CASSVSSGTTCEQYF; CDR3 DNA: TGTGCCAGCAGCGTTTCTAGCGGGACAACCTGCGAGCAGTACTTC
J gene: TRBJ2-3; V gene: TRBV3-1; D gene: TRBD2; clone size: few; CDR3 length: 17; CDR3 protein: CASSRRASGSGTDTQYF; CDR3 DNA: TGTGCCAGCAGCCGGAGGGCTAGCGGGAGTGGCACAGATACGCAGTATTTT
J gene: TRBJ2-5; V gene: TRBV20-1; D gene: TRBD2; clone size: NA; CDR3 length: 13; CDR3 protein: CSAKALAEETQYF; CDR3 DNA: TGCAGTGCTAAGGCCCTAGCGGAGGAGACCCAGTACTTC
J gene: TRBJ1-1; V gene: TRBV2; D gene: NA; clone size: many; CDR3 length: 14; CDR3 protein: CASTLGGTNTEAFF; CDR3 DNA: TGTGCCAGCACCTTAGGGGGGACGAACACTGAAGCTTTCTTT
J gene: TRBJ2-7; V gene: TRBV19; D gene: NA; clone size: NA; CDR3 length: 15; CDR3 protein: CASSPRGIVSYEQYF; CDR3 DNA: TGTGCCAGTAGTCCCAGGGGTATAGTATCCTACGAGCAGTACTTC
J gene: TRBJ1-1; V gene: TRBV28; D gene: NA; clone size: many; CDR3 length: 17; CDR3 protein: CASSLGPGRPRDTEAFF; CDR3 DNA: TGTGCCAGCAGTTTAGGCCCGGGACGCCCGAGGGACACTGAAGCTTTCTTT
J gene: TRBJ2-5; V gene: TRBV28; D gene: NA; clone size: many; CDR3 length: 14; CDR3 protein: CASTSRERLQTQYF; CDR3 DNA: TGTGCCAGCACCTCGAGGGAGAGGTTGCAGACCCAGTACTTC
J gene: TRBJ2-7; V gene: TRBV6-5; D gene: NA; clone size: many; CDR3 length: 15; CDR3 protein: CASSYSPGPPYEQYF; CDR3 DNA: TGTGCCAGCAGTTACTCTCCGGGACCCCCTTACGAGCAGTACTTC
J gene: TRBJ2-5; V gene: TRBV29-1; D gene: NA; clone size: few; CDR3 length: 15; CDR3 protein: CSVGPVGLTQETQYF; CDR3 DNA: TGCAGCGTTGGGCCTGTGGGACTCACCCAAGAGACCCAGTACTTC
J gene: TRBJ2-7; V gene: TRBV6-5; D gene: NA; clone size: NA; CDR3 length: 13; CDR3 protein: CASSYSGDFEQYF; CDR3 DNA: TGTGCCAGCAGTTACTCGGGGGACTTCGAGCAGTACTTC
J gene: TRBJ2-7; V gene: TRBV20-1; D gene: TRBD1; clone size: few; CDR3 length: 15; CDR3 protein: CSASTLQGFLYEQYF; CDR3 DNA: TGCAGTGCCAGTACTTTACAGGGGTTCCTCTACGAGCAGTACTTC
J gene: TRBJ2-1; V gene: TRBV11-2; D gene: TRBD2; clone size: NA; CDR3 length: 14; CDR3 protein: CASGRAGALNEQFF; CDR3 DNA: TGTGCCAGTGGGCGAGCGGGAGCATTAAATGAGCAGTTCTTC
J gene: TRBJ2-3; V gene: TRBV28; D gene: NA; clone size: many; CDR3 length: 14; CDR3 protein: CASSFVAGTDTQYF; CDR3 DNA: TGTGCCAGCAGTTTTGTGGCAGGCACAGATACGCAGTATTTT
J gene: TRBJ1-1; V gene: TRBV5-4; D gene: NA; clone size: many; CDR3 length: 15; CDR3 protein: CASSSLDGANTEAFF; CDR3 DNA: TGTGCCAGCAGCAGCTTGGATGGGGCTAACACTGAAGCTTTCTTT
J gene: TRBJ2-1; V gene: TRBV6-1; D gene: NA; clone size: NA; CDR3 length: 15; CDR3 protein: CASSENTRSYNEQFF; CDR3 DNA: TGTGCCAGCAGTGAAAACACCCGCTCCTACAATGAGCAGTTCTTC
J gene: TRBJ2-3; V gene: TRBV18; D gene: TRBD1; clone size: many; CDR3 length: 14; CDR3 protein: CASSPPTGTDTQYF; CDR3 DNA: TGTGCCAGCTCACCACCGACAGGGACAGATACGCAGTATTTT
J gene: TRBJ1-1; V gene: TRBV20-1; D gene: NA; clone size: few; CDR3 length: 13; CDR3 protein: CSAAGEVGTEAFF; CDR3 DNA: TGCAGTGCGGCAGGGGAGGTAGGGACTGAAGCTTTCTTT
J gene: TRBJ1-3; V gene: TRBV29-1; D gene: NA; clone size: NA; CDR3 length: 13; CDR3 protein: CSVVGSSGNTIYF; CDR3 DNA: TGCAGCGTTGTTGGGTCCTCTGGAAACACCATATATTTT